One sample yielded the 17 T cell receptor beta chains listed below, sequenced in a study of blood T cell repertoires in COVID-19 (dated by TCRdb to about 2020). The method was the immunoSEQ multiplex PCR assay. As stored in TCRdb, this immuneACCESS dataset retains in-frame rearrangements with V and J assigned. A fraction of the clones does not appear; measured against another copy, unresolved V genes explain less than half of the discrepancy, and the remainder lacks a known reason. The sample table holds about 40,000 clones, of which 91% were seen once. Together, the top ten hold about 5.5% of the sample. Sequencing was performed on peripheral blood. These receptors originate from a woman of 80 years or more with acute or convalescent COVID-19.

The J gene is TRBJ2-5, the V gene TRBV7-9, with D maybe TRBD2 (6 bases). V was pared by 5 bases and J by 5 bases, with 21 bases between. CDR3 length: 16 residues. Germline-derived CDR1 and CDR2 are SEHNR and FQNEAQ (reference sequence). Here the CDR3 reads CASSKQTGTYKETQYF. The CDR3 coding sequence is TGTGCCAGCAGCAAACAAACCGGGACTTACAAGGAGACCCAGTACTTC.

The chain joins TRBV9 to TRBJ2-1, with 9 nucleotides matching TRBD2. CDR3 length equals 18 residues. Per germline, CDR1 SGDLS and CDR2 YYNGEE. V was clipped by 0 bases and J by 5 bases; unmatched bases: 12. This chain's CDR3 is CASSVAPLSGGSNNEQFF. DNA for the CDR3: TGTGCCAGCAGCGTAGCCCCCCTCAGCGGGGGGTCAAACAATGAGCAGTTCTTC.

The rearrangement joins TRBV10-3 to TRBJ2-3; 8 bases match TRBD2. The V segment lost 6 bases and the J segment 0 bases; nucleotides outside the gene matches: 5. This CDR3 has 15 residues. Germline CDR1 reads ENHRY; CDR2 reads SYGVKD. The CDR3 DNA sequence: TGTGCCATCAGACCAGCGGGGGACAGCACAGATACGCAGTATTTT. Translated: CAIRPAGDSTDTQYF.

The V call is TRBV6-5, the J call TRBJ1-2, with D possibly TRBD1 on 6 matching bases. CDR3 length equals 15 residues. V was clipped by 6 bases and J by 3 bases, with 17 bases between them. Germline assignment: CDR1 MNHEY and CDR2 SVGAGI. This CDR3 reads CASSLPQQGYYGYTF. DNA of the CDR3: TGTGCCAGCAGCCTACCCCAACAGGGCTACTATGGCTACACCTTC.

This chain connects TRBV6-2 or TRBV6-3 to TRBJ2-7; 12 nucleotides line up with TRBD1. Germline V gene lookup returns CDR1 MNHEY and CDR2 SVGEGT. CDR3 size: 17 residues. V was clipped by 0 bases and J by 5 bases; unmatched bases: 8. CDR3 in DNA: TGTGCCAGCAGTTACTCGAGGGACAGGGGGCTAGTCCACGAGCAGTACTTC. Amino acid sequence: CASSYSRDRGLVHEQYF.

This rearrangement joins TRBV2 to TRBJ2-7; no reliable D call. The germline V and J ends were trimmed by 5 bases and 3 bases, with 5 bases remaining between them. Germline V CDR1 and CDR2: SNHLY, FYNNEI. The CDR3 extends over 11 amino acids. CDR3 bases: TGTGCCAGCAGTTACAGCTACGAGCAGTACTTC. Its protein product is CASSYSYEQYF.

The chain couples TRBV4-3 to TRBJ1-3; D is uncertain. Trimming stripped 2 bases from V and 0 bases from J, with 11 bases between. The CDR3 contains 16 residues. Germline assignment: CDR1 LGHNA and CDR2 YSLEER. CDR3 DNA sequence: TGCGCCAGCAGCCAAAGCGGTCATATCTCTGGAAACACCATATATTTT. It translates to CASSQSGHISGNTIYF.

The V and J genes are TRBV6-5 and TRBJ2-1, with 8 bases fitting TRBD1. This CDR3 comprises 15 residues. The junction had 16 bases not matched to a gene; V was cut back by 10 bases and J by 8 bases. Germline V CDR1 and CDR2: MNHEY, SVGAGI. CDR3 nucleotides: TGTGCCACCATCCAGGGGGCGCTGGGTATCGATGAGCAGTTCTTC. Residues: CATIQGALGIDEQFF.

The CDR3: CASSNPDTQYF. CDR3 DNA: TGTGCCAGCAGCAATCCGGATACGCAGTATTTT. The gene calls are TRBV7-2 and TRBJ2-3; D ambiguous. Germline CDR1 is SGHTA and CDR2 is FQGNSA. CDR3 length equals 11 residues. With 5 bases removed from V and 6 bases from J, the gap between germline ends came to 6 bases.

V is TRBV28 and J is TRBJ2-7, with TRBD2 as a possible D gene (5 bases). Trimming pared 8 bases from V and 0 bases from J, leaving 11 bases between. The CDR3 spans 13 residues. Germline V gives CDR1 MDHEN, CDR2 SYDVKM. The CDR3 region has the DNA TGTGCCAGCCAGCCGGGAAGCTCCTACGAGCAGTACTTC. This encodes CASQPGSSYEQYF.

This chain uses TRBV9 with TRBJ1-2; D perhaps matches TRBD1 (5 bases). V lost 0 bases to trimming and J lost 3 bases, with 12 bases between them. Looked up from germline, CDR1 is SGDLS and CDR2 is YYNGEE. The CDR3 is made up of 15 amino acids. CDR3 DNA: TGTGCCAGCAGCGTAGAGAAAACAGGCTACTATGGCTACACCTTC. Its protein is CASSVEKTGYYGYTF.

The genes are TRBV30 and TRBJ1-3, with D perhaps TRBD1 (6 bases). The V end lost 2 bases, the J end lost 2 bases, and 16 bases lay between the germline ends. Germline V lookup: CDR1 GTSNPN, CDR2 SVGIG (reference sequence). This CDR3 region has 16 residues. CDR3 nucleotide sequence: TGTGCCTGGAGTTTTAGGACAGAATTACCTGGAAACACCATATATTTT. Translation: CAWSFRTELPGNTIYF. Drawing the rest from reference TRBV30 and TRBJ1-3, the complete variable domain is SQTIHQWPATLVQPVGSPLSLECTVEGTSNPNLYWYRQAAGRGLQLLFYSVGIGQISSEVPQNLSASRPQDRQFILSSKKLLLSDSGFYLCAWSFRTELPGNTIYFGEGSWLTVV.

The V gene is TRBV27, the J gene TRBJ2-2; 8 bases map to TRBD1. Trimming removed 7 bases from V and 3 bases from J; junction bases left unmatched: 22. Germline CDR1 MNHEY, CDR2 SMNVEV (reference sequence). This CDR3 spans 20 amino acids. This chain's CDR3 is CASKIFKGQGAVRDTGELFF. In nucleotides, the CDR3 is TGTGCCAGCAAAATATTCAAGGGGCAGGGGGCGGTAAGAGACACCGGGGAGCTGTTTTTT.

The chain couples TRBV7-6 to TRBJ2-1; 9 bases align to TRBD2. Germline V gives CDR1 SGHVS, CDR2 FNYEAQ. V trimming: 5 bases; J trimming: 0 bases; junction bases outside the gene matches: 8. This CDR3 region has 17 residues. Here the CDR3 reads CASSPIAGVSSYNEQFF. The CDR3 DNA follows: TGTGCCAGCAGCCCTATAGCGGGGGTGAGCTCCTACAATGAGCAGTTCTTC.

This chain links TRBV5-1 with TRBJ2-1, with D maybe TRBD1 (6 bases). V lost 4 bases, J lost 9 bases, and 11 bases lay in between. CDR1 and CDR2 from the germline V gene are SGHRS and YFSETQ. The CDR3 spans 12 residues. As DNA, the CDR3 is TGCGCCAGCAGCCTAGAAGGGGGTGAGCAGTTCTTC. Amino acids: CASSLEGGEQFF.

This chain connects TRBV5-6 to TRBJ1-1; no clear D gene. V lost 2 bases to trimming and J lost 3 bases, with 14 bases between them. The CDR3 consists of 15 residues. Germline assignment: CDR1 SGHDT and CDR2 YYEEEE. In DNA, the CDR3 is TGTGCCAGCAGCTTAACCGGGATGTCGTACACTGAAGCTTTCTTT. This codes for CASSLTGMSYTEAFF.

The chain is built from TRBV6-1 and TRBJ2-3; maybe TRBD1 (6 bases). The CDR3 runs to 16 residues. Trimming removed 4 bases at V and 0 bases at J, with 14 bases between. The germline V gene has CDR1 MNHNS and CDR2 SASEGT. CDR3 sequence (DNA): TGTGCCAGCAGTGCCACAGGGTCATCTAGCACAGATACGCAGTATTTT. This encodes CASSATGSSSTDTQYF.